This paragraph covers one TCR beta chain sequence. The target antigen is unknown. The data originate from a study of OX40 agonist ivuxolimab in advanced cancers. Study-level findings and limits: Mean expanded clone counts were higher in CD8+ than CD4+ T cells.

V was shortened by 2 bases and J by 0 bases, with 10 bases between the two germline ends. This CDR3 contains 15 residues. CDR1 and CDR2 (germline): MNHEY, SVGAGI. Sequencing used immunoSEQ multiplex PCR; TCRdb keeps in-frame clones, though not all of them. The sample lists roughly 86,000 clones; 65% to 90% were seen once. Sequenced material: CD4+ or CD8+ T cells sorted from blood, taken in a trial of the OX40 agonist ivuxolimab. The origin of this receptor is an adult with an advanced solid tumor such as melanoma, head and neck, liver or kidney cancer. V gene TRBV6-5 combines with J gene TRBJ1-1, with a weak D call TRBD1 (6 bases). This chain's CDR3 is CASSYEGGLNTEAFF. The CDR3 region has the DNA TGTGCCAGCAGTTACGAGGGGGGGTTGAACACTGAAGCTTTCTTT.